This passage covers 12 T cell receptor beta chains from one sample sequenced in a study of beta chain features in type 1 diabetes. No antigens are known for them. Findings and caveats of the study: Type 1 diabetes patients had moderately but significantly shorter TCRB CDR3s in all four CD4+ subsets.

As every portion of the isolated RNA was reverse transcribed, the sequencing read expressed TCRB transcripts. Measured with immunoSEQ multiplex PCR; TCRdb has only the in-frame clones, and not every one. The data show 600,000 or so clones, around an eighth seen once. Specimen: naive CD4+ T cells from blood. These receptors were collected from a young man with type 1 diabetes.

The chain is built from TRBV6-4 and TRBJ2-1; the match to TRBD1 covers 8 bases. The CDR3 runs 12 residues. Germline CDR1 and CDR2: MRHNA and SNTAGT. The J segment lost 8 bases and the V segment lost 4 bases, leaving 1 base of the junction unmatched. This CDR3 reads CASSAGGHEQFF. For the CDR3, the DNA is TGTGCCAGCAGTGCAGGGGGCCATGAGCAGTTCTTC.

This clone showed up just a few times. The rearrangement uses TRBV29-1 and TRBJ1-1; D is undetermined. This CDR3 is built from 13 residues. V lost 4 bases and J 1 base, leaving 10 bases between the germline ends. CDR1 is SQVTM, CDR2 ANQGSEA, per germline. CDR3 sequence reads: CSVVGFGNTEAFF. Written as DNA, the CDR3 is TGCAGCGTTGTTGGGTTCGGGAACACTGAAGCTTTCTTT. Variable domain in full (rest from reference TRBV29-1 and TRBJ1-1): SAVISQKPSRDICQRGTSLTIQCQVDSQVTMMFWYRQQPGQSLTLIATANQGSEATYESGFVIDKFPISRPNLTFSTLTVSNMSPEDSSIYLCSVVGFGNTEAFFGQGTRLTVV.

This clone was detected once. The chain links TRBV11-3 to TRBJ2-1, with 8 bases aligning to TRBD2. This CDR3 is built from 15 residues. With 3 bases clipped from V and 3 bases from J, the junction kept 4 bases outside the gene matches. Per the germline V gene, CDR1 is SGHNT and CDR2 is YENEEA. The CDR3 DNA reads as TGTGCCAGCAGCTTGGGTAGCGGGGACTACAATGAGCAGTTCTTC. Residues: CASSLGSGDYNEQFF. Full variable domain (outside the CDR3, taken from reference TRBV11-3 and TRBJ2-1): EAGVVQSPRYKIIEKKQPVAFWCNPISGHNTLYWYLQNLGQGPELLIRYENEEAVDDSQLPKDRFSAERLKGVDSTLKIQPAELGDSAVYLCASSLGSGDYNEQFFGPGTRLTVL.

The chain has TRBV25-1 and TRBJ1-4, with a tentative D call TRBD1 (5 bases). The CDR3 is 15 amino acids. Germline lookup yields CDR1 MGHDK and CDR2 SYGVNS. Deletions cut 3 bases from V and 0 bases from J, with 8 bases between. CDR3 bases: TGTGCCAGCAGTGACCCGACAGCAACTAATGAAAAACTGTTTTTT. Translating it yields CASSDPTATNEKLFF.

This sequence joins TRBV29-1 and TRBJ2-4; D is tentatively TRBD1 or TRBD2 (6 bases each). Trimming removed 4 bases from V and 1 base from J, with 8 bases in between. The CDR3 length is 13 residues. Germline values: CDR1 SQVTM, CDR2 ANQGSEA. The CDR3: CSVGGAAKNIQYF. CDR3 in DNA: TGCAGCGTTGGGGGGGCTGCCAAAAACATTCAGTACTTC.

The J gene is TRBJ2-7, the V gene TRBV7-9, with TRBD1 identical over 10 bases. The CDR3 covers 14 residues. Unmatched junction bases numbered 4, after V lost 5 bases and J lost 3 bases. CDR1 SEHNR and CDR2 FQNEAQ come from the germline V gene (reference sequence). The CDR3 coding sequence is TGTGCCAGCAGCCTAGGGACAGGGGTCTACGAGCAGTACTTC. Protein product: CASSLGTGVYEQYF.

The chain is built from TRBV11-2 and TRBJ2-7, with a possible D match to TRBD2 (6 bases). Germline CDR1 and CDR2: SGHAT and FQNNGV. V lost 5 bases and J 5 bases, leaving 16 bases between the germline ends. This CDR3 contains 14 residues. The CDR3 coding sequence is TGTGCCAGCAGCCACATCAGGAGGGTCCACGAGCAGTACTTC. The encoded protein is CASSHIRRVHEQYF.

This clone was picked up one time. The rearrangement uses TRBV7-2 and TRBJ2-3; D might be TRBD1 (6 bases). V was clipped by 8 bases and J by 2 bases, with 14 bases between them. CDR1 and CDR2 from the germline V gene are SGHTA and FQGNSA. There are 14 residues in the CDR3. The CDR3 is CASSRDKPTDTQYF. The CDR3, as DNA: TGTGCCAGCTCCAGGGACAAACCCACAGATACGCAGTATTTT.

This chain connects TRBV5-6 to TRBJ1-6; D perhaps matches TRBD1 (5 bases). V lost 4 bases, J lost 0 bases, and 14 bases lay in between. The CDR3 totals 17 residues. Germline CDR1 reads SGHDT; CDR2 reads YYEEEE. CDR3 amino acids: CASSVVEGSSYNSPLHF. The CDR3 DNA reads TGTGCCAGCAGCGTCGTGGAGGGGAGCTCCTATAATTCACCCCTCCACTTT.

The CDR3 spells CASSRATSGGRTDTQYF. The CDR3 bases are TGTGCCAGCAGCCGCGCGACTAGCGGGGGCCGCACAGATACGCAGTATTTT. This chain uses TRBV7-9 with TRBJ2-3, with 12 bases fitting TRBD2. The CDR3 is 17 amino acids. V gave up 5 bases and J gave up 1 base; unmatched junction bases: 7. Germline V gives CDR1 SEHNR, CDR2 FQNEAQ (reference sequence).

This clone occurred a few times. This chain joins TRBV5-1 and TRBJ2-1; 7 bases fit TRBD2. The junction had 8 bases not matched to a gene; V was cut back by 3 bases and J by 2 bases. This CDR3 contains 16 residues. Germline CDR1 and CDR2: SGHRS and YFSETQ. The CDR3 DNA is TGCGCCAGCAGCTCCGCCCTAGCGGTCCCCTACAATGAGCAGTTCTTC. Its translation is CASSSALAVPYNEQFF.

The chain carries TRBV4-3 and TRBJ1-1; weak D call: TRBD1 (5 bases). This CDR3 comprises 12 residues. CDR1 LGHNA and CDR2 YSLEER come from the germline V gene. Between the trimmed V and J ends, which lost 6 bases and 1 base, there was a span of 6 bases. In DNA, the CDR3 is TGCGCCAGCAGAGGACAGAACACTGAAGCTTTCTTT. Its protein is CASRGQNTEAFF.